This is a list of T cell receptor beta chains from one sample in a study of beta chain features in type 1 diabetes. Clones were sequenced by immunoSEQ multiplex PCR, and TCRdb holds only the in-frame ones, with some missing. The sample has 110,000 to 150,000 clones, 9% to 10% seen once. Sequenced material: central memory CD4+ T cells from blood. The receptors derive from a woman between 35 and 50 years old in good health. Both conserved end residues are part of each CDR3. Each record gives: J gene, D gene, V gene, CDR3 protein. The D gene is left open where the match is weak.

J: TRBJ2-1; D: TRBD1; V: TRBV11-3; CDR3: CASSEDRVGDEQFF
J: TRBJ2-5; D: -; V: TRBV11-2; CDR3: CASSLLQETQYF
J: TRBJ2-7; D: TRBD1; V: TRBV4-2; CDR3: CASSQHWDSSSYEQYF
J: TRBJ1-2; D: -; V: TRBV2; CDR3: CASSQDRGPYGYTF
J: TRBJ1-6; D: TRBD1; V: TRBV27; CDR3: CASSFSGTGLSPLHF
J: TRBJ1-1; D: TRBD1; V: TRBV2; CDR3: CASSEAGTGRRNTEAFF
J: TRBJ1-5; D: -; V: TRBV19; CDR3: CASSIEGPGNQPQHF
J: TRBJ1-2; D: -; V: TRBV13; CDR3: CASRSGLNYGYTF
J: TRBJ2-7; D: -; V: TRBV29-1; CDR3: CSVGRDRSIYEQYF
J: TRBJ2-1; D: -; V: TRBV18; CDR3: CASSPPRTLRGNEQFF
J: TRBJ2-1; D: -; V: TRBV18; CDR3: CASSPRANEQFF
J: TRBJ2-1; D: TRBD2; V: TRBV10-1; CDR3: CASSESVLAGGNNEQFF
J: TRBJ1-4; D: TRBD1; V: TRBV29-1; CDR3: CSVQGQGEKLFF
J: TRBJ2-5; D: TRBD2; V: TRBV7-2; CDR3: CASSLGSGGGLETQYF
J: TRBJ2-7; D: -; V: TRBV5-1; CDR3: CASSASGQAYEQYF
J: TRBJ1-4; D: TRBD1; V: TRBV6-5; CDR3: CASSTQGGSEKLFF
J: TRBJ1-5; D: TRBD1; V: TRBV19; CDR3: CASSKNRGGQPQHF
J: TRBJ2-5; D: TRBD2; V: TRBV5-4; CDR3: CASSPSGGVGETQYF
J: TRBJ2-2; D: TRBD1; V: TRBV5-1; CDR3: CASSPGQGDLQRTGELFF
J: TRBJ1-4; D: -; V: TRBV27; CDR3: CASSLGLIEGKLFF